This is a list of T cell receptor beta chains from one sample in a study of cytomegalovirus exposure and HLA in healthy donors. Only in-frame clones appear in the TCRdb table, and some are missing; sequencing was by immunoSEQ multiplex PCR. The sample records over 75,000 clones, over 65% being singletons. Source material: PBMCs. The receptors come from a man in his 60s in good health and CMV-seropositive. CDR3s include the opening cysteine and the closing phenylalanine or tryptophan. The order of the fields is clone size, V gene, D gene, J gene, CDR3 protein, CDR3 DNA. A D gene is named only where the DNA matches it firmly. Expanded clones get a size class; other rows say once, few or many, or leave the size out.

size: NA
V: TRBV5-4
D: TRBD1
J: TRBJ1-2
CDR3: CASSFGQDNYGYTF
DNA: TGTGCCAGCAGCTTTGGACAGGATAACTATGGCTACACCTTC

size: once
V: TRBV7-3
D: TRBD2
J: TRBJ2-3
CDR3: CASSLSWRGDPRDTQYF
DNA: TGTGCCAGCAGCTTATCATGGCGGGGGGACCCGCGGGATACGCAGTATTTT

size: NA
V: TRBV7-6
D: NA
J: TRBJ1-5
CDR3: CASSQQGGRQPQHF
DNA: TGTGCCAGCAGCCAACAGGGTGGAAGGCAGCCCCAGCATTTT

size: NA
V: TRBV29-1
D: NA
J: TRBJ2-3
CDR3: CSVRQTDTQYF
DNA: TGCAGCGTTAGACAGACAGATACGCAGTATTTT

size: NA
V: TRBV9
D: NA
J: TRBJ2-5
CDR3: CASTEGEGTQETQYF
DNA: TGTGCCAGCACCGAAGGAGAAGGAACCCAAGAGACCCAGTACTTC

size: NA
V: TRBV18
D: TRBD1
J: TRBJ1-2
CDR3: CASSPGQGYYGYTF
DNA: TGTGCCAGCTCACCGGGACAGGGCTACTATGGCTACACCTTC

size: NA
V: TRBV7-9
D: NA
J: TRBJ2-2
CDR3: CASTPQGSNTGELFF
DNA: TGTGCCAGCACCCCCCAGGGATCGAACACCGGGGAGCTGTTTTTT

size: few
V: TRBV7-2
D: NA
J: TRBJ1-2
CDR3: CASSQDGSRDYGYTF
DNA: TGCGCCAGCAGCCAAGATGGAAGTCGGGACTATGGCTACACCTTC

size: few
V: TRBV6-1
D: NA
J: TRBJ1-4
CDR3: CASRRETGRNEKLFF
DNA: TGTGCCAGCAGGAGGGAAACAGGGCGAAATGAAAAACTGTTTTTT

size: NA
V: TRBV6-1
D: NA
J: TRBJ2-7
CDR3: CASTLRSRSYEQYF
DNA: TGTGCCAGCACCCTCAGGTCCCGCTCCTACGAGCAGTACTTC

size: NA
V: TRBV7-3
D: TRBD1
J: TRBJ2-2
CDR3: CASSFGDRGTGELFF
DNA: TGTGCCAGCAGCTTCGGGGACAGGGGAACCGGGGAGCTGTTTTTT

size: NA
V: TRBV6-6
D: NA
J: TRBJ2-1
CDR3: CASSYYGGQNNEQFF
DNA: TGTGCCAGCAGTTACTACGGGGGGCAAAACAATGAGCAGTTCTTC

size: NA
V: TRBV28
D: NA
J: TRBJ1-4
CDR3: CASSSRGEKLFF
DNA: TGTGCCAGCAGTTCTAGGGGGGAAAAACTGTTTTTT

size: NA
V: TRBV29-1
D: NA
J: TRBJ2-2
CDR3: CSGREAGELFF
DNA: TGCAGCGGTAGGGAGGCCGGGGAGCTGTTTTTT

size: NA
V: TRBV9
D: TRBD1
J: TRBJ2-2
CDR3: CASSATGDPFSGELFF
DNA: TGTGCCAGCAGCGCCACAGGGGACCCGTTTTCCGGGGAGCTGTTTTTT

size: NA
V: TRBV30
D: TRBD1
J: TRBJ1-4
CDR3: CAWKRQGQHEKLFF
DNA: TGTGCCTGGAAACGACAGGGTCAGCATGAAAAACTGTTTTTT

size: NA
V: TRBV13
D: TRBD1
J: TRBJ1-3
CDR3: CASSPYPGGGNTIYF
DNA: TGTGCCAGCAGCCCATACCCAGGGGGGGGAAACACCATATATTTT

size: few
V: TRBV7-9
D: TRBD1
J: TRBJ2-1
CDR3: CASSLAGQLNEQFF
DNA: TGTGCCAGCAGCTTAGCGGGACAGCTCAATGAGCAGTTCTTC

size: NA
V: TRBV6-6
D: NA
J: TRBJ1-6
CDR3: CASTQGDSPLHF
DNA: TGTGCCAGCACCCAGGGTGATTCACCCCTCCACTTT

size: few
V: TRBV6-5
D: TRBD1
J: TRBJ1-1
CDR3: CASSFADTGVRGEAFF
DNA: TGTGCCAGCAGTTTCGCCGACACAGGGGTACGCGGTGAAGCTTTCTTT

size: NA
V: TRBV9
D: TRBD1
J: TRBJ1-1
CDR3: CASSPDRGWPEAFF
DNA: TGTGCCAGCAGCCCCGACAGGGGATGGCCTGAAGCTTTCTTT

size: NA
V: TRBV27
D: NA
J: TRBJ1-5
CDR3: CASSLHRVGQPQHF
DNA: TGTGCCAGCAGTTTACACAGGGTCGGTCAGCCCCAGCATTTT

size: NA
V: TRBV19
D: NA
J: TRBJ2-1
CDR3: CASSMAVYNEQFF
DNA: TGTGCCAGTAGTATGGCAGTCTACAATGAGCAGTTCTTC